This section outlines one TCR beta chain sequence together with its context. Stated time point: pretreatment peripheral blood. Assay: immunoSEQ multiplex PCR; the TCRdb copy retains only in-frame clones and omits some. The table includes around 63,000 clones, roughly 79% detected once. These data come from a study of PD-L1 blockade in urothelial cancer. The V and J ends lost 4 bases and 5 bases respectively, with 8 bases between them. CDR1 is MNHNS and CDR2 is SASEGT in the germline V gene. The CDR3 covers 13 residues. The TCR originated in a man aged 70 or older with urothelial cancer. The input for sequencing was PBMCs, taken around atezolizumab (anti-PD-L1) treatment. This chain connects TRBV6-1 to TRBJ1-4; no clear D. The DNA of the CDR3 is TGTGCCAGCAGTGGAGAGTGGAATGAAAAACTGTTTTTT. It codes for CASSGEWNEKLFF.